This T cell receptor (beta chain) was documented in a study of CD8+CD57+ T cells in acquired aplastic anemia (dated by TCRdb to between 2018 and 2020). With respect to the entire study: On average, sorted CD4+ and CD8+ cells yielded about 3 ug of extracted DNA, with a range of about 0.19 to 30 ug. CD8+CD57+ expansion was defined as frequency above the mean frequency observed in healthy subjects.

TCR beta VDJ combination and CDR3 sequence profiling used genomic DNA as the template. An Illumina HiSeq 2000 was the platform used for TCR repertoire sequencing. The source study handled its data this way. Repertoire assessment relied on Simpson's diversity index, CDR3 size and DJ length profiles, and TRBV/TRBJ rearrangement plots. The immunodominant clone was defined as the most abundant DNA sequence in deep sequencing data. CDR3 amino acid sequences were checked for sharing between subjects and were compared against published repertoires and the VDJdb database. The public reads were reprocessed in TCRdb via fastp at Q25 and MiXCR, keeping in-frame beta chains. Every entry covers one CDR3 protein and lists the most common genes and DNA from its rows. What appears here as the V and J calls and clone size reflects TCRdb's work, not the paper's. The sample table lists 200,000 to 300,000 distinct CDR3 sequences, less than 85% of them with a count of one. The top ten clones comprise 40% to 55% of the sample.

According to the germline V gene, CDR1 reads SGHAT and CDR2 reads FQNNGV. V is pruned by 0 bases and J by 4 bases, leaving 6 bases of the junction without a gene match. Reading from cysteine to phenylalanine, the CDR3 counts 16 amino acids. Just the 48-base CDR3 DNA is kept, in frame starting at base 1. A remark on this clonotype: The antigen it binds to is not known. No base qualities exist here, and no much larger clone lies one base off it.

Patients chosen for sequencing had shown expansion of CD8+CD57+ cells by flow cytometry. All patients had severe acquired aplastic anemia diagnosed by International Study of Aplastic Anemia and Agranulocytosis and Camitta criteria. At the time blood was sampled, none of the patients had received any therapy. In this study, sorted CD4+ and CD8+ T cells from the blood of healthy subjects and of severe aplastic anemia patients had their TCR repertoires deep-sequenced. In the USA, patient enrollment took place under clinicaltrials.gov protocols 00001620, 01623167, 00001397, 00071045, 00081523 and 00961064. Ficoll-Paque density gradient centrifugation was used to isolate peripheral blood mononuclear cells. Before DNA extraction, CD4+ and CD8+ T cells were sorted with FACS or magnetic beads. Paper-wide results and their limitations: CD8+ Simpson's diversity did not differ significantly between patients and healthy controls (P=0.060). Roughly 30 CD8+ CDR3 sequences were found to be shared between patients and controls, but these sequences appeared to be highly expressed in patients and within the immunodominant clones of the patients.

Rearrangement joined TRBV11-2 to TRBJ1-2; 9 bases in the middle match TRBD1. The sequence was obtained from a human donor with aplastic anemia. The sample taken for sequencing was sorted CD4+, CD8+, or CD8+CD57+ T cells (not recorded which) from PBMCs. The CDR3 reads CASSLEVSGQGYGYTF. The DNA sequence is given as TGTGCCAGCAGCTTAGAGGTTTCGGGACAGGGCTATGGCTACACCTTC.